What follows describes a single TCR beta chain. This sample stems from a study of blood T cell repertoires in COVID-19. Study-level background: Sites across the United States, Italy and Spain contributed samples from acute and convalescent COVID-19.

While infection was still active, Seattle patients were enrolled and then followed longitudinally. In germline, CDR1 is MNHEY, CDR2 SVGEGT. Trimming removed 2 bases from V and 1 base from J, with 13 bases in between. CDR3 length equals 16 residues. In the study's own analysis: Reference gene primer amplification yielded estimated nucleated cell counts. The method was immunoSEQ multiplex PCR; TCRdb's version includes in-frame clones alone and lacks a portion of them. V and J calls and clone size are as listed in that table; D and trimming were resolved from the DNA. The sample lists 250,000 to 300,000 clones; roughly 92% were seen once.

This TCR came from a woman aged 25 to 39 with COVID-19, enrolled during active disease. V gene TRBV6-2 or TRBV6-3 combines with J gene TRBJ2-3, with D perhaps matching TRBD2 (5 bases). Sequencing input: peripheral blood. The CDR3 DNA sequence: TGTGCCAGCAGTTACCCCCACGGGGTCGGCACAGATACGCAGTATTTT. It codes for CASSYPHGVGTDTQYF.